The 7 T cell receptor beta chains below all came from one sample that was sequenced in a study of cytomegalovirus exposure and HLA in healthy donors (dated by TCRdb to between 2016 and 2019). Library preparation used the immunoSEQ multiplex PCR assay. For the multiplex PCR, a mixture combining 60 forward primers for TCR Vbeta segments and 13 reverse primers for TCR Jbeta segments was used. In its TCRdb copy, this immuneACCESS table keeps in-frame sequences only and misses some clones. Where compared with another copy, unresolved V genes explain less than half of these, and the others have no known cause. The sample table holds roughly 180,000 clones, of which 65% to 85% were seen once. 4.5% to 5.5% of the sample is taken by the ten largest. Sequenced material: PBMCs. All receptors derive from a woman between 45 and 65 years old in good health and CMV-seropositive.

This chain links TRBV10-3 with TRBJ1-2; TRBD1 aligns across 9 bases. CDR3 length equals 16 residues. V was clipped by 6 bases and J by 4 bases; unmatched bases: 12. Germline CDR1 and CDR2: ENHRY and SYGVKD. CDR3 sequence: CAIRLRDREGGYGYTF. CDR3 DNA sequence: TGTGCCATCAGACTCCGGGACAGGGAGGGGGGCTATGGCTACACCTTC.

In nucleotides, the CDR3 is TGCGCCAGCAGCTTGGGAGTAGATACGCAGTATTTT. This translates into CASSLGVDTQYF. This chain joins TRBV5-1 and TRBJ2-3; the D is unclear. The CDR3 extends over 12 amino acids. CDR1 SGHRS and CDR2 YFSETQ come from the germline V gene. V lost 0 bases and J 5 bases, leaving 4 bases between the germline ends. Complete variable domain (other parts from reference TRBV5-1 and TRBJ2-3): KAGVTQTPRYLIKTRGQQVTLSCSPISGHRSVSWYQQTPGQGLQFLFEYFSETQRNKGNFPGRFSGRQFSNSRSEMNVSTLELGDSALYLCASSLGVDTQYFGPGTRLTVL.

The chain uses TRBV30 and TRBJ2-4, with D perhaps matching TRBD2 (6 bases). The ends were cut back, 0 bases at V and 8 bases at J, with 17 bases in the middle. The CDR3 is made up of 15 amino acids. Germline V gives CDR1 GTSNPN, CDR2 SVGIG (reference sequence). CDR3 residues: CAWSVTSQIGDIQYF. As DNA, the CDR3 is TGTGCCTGGAGTGTAACTAGCCAAATCGGAGACATTCAGTACTTC.

This clone was recorded a few times. V is TRBV7-8 and J is TRBJ2-7; D not resolved. Germline V gene data show CDR1 as SGHVS and CDR2 as FQNEAQ. The V end was cut by 5 bases, the J end by 6 bases, with 17 bases between. This CDR3 is built from 14 residues. CDR3 nucleotide sequence: TGTGCCAGCAGCCCGTACCTTAGTCTCTCCGAGCAGTACTTC. Protein sequence: CASSPYLSLSEQYF.

The chain couples TRBV7-3 to TRBJ1-2; D unclear. CDR3 length equals 16 residues. V was pared by 1 base and J by 8 bases, with 20 bases between. Germline lookup yields CDR1 SGHTA and CDR2 FQGTGA. This chain's CDR3 is CASSLNIAGGVGGYTF. The CDR3 nucleotides read TGTGCCAGCAGCTTAAATATTGCCGGCGGTGTAGGAGGCTACACCTTC. Using reference TRBV7-3 and TRBJ1-2 for the parts outside the CDR3, the full variable domain is GAGVSQTPSNKVTEKGKYVELRCDPISGHTALYWYRQSLGQGPEFLIYFQGTGAADDSGLPNDRFFAVRPEGSVSTLKIQRTERGDSAVYLCASSLNIAGGVGGYTFGSGTRLTVV.

This clone was seen a few times. This CDR3 reads CASSLDGTGGEKLFF. In DNA form, the CDR3 reads TGTGCCAGCAGCTTAGATGGGACAGGTGGTGAAAAACTGTTTTTT. The chain links TRBV7-6 to TRBJ1-4; 8 bases line up with TRBD1. Germline lookup yields CDR1 SGHVS and CDR2 FNYEAQ. V lost 1 base and J lost 7; bases outside the gene matches: 5. CDR3 length: 15 residues.

The chain uses TRBV18 and TRBJ1-1; D unresolved. Trimming pared 5 bases from V and 4 bases from J, leaving 11 bases between. Germline CDR1 and CDR2: KGHSH and LQKENI. There are 13 residues in the CDR3. For the CDR3, the DNA is TGTGCCAGCTCATTAAGGGAGGGCACTGAAGCTTTCTTT. This encodes CASSLREGTEAFF.